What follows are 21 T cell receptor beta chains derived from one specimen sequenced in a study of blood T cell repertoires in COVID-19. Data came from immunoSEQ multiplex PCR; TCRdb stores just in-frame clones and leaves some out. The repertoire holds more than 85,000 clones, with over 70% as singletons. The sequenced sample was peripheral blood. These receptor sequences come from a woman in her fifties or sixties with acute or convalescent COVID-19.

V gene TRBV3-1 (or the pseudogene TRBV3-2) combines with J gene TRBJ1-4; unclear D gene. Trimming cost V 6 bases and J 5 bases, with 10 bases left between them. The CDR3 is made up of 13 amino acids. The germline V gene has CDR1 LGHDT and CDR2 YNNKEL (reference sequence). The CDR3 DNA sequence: TGTGCCAGCAGTCCGGTTTCAAATGAAAAACTGTTTTTT. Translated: CASSPVSNEKLFF.

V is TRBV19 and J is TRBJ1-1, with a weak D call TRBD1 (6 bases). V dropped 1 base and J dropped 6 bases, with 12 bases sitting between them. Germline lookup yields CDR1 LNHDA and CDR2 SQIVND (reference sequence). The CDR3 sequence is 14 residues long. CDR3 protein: CASSIGNRAAEAFF. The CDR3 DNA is TGTGCCAGTAGTATAGGTAACAGGGCGGCTGAAGCTTTCTTT.

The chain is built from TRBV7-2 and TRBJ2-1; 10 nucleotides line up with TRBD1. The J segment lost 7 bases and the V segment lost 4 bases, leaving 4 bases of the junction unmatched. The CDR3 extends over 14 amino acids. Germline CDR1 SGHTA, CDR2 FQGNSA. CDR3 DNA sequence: TGTGCCAGCAGCTCCGGGACAGGGGTTAATGAGCAGTTCTTC. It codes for CASSSGTGVNEQFF.

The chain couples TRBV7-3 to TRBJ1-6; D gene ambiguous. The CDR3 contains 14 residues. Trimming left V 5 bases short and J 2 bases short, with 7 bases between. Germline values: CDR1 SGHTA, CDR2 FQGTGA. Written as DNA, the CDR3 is TGTGCCAGCAGCCTCGAGCCCTATAATTCACCCCTCCACTTT. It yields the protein CASSLEPYNSPLHF.

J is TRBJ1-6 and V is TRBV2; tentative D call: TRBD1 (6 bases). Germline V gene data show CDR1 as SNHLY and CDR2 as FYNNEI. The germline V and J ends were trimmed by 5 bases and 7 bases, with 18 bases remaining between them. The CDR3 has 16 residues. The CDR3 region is CASSQSPGGWNSPLHF. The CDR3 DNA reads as TGTGCCAGCAGTCAATCGCCGGGGGGCTGGAATTCACCCCTCCACTTT.

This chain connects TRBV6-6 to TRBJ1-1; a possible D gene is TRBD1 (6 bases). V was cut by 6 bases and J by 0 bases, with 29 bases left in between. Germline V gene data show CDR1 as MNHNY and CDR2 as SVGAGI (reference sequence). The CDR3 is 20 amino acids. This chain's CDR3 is CASSFTQTGFGGMVNTEAFF. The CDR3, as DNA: TGTGCCAGCAGCTTCACTCAGACAGGTTTCGGCGGAATGGTGAACACTGAAGCTTTCTTT.

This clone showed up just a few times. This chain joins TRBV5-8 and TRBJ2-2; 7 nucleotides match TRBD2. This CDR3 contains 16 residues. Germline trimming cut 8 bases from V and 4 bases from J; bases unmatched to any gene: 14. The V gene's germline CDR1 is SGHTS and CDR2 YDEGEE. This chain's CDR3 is CASRLGLAAGTGELFF. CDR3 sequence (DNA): TGTGCCAGTCGCCTGGGGCTAGCGGCGGGCACCGGGGAGCTGTTTTTT.

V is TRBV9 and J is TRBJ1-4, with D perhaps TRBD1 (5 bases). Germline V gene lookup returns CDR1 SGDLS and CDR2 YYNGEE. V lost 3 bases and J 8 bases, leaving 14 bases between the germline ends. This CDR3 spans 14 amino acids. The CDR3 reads CASSAWGGREKLFF. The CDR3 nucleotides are TGTGCCAGCAGCGCCTGGGGCGGGAGAGAAAAACTGTTTTTT. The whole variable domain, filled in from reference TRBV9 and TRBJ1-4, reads DSGVTQTPKHLITATGQRVTLRCSPRSGDLSVYWYQQSLDQGLQFLIQYYNGEERAKGNILERFSAQQFPDLHSELNLSSLELGDSALYFCASSAWGGREKLFFGSGTQLSVL.

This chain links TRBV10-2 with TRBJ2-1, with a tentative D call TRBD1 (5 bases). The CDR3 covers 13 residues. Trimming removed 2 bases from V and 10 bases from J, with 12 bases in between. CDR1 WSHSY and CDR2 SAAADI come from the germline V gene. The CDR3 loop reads CASSEAPWGEQFF. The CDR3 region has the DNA TGCGCCAGCAGTGAGGCCCCCTGGGGCGAGCAGTTCTTC.

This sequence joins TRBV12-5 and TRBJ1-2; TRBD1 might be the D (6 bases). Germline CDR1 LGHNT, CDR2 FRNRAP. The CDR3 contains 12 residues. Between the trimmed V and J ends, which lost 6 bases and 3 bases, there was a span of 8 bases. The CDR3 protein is CASGYRDYGYTF. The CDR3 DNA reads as TGTGCTAGTGGCTACAGGGACTATGGCTACACCTTC.

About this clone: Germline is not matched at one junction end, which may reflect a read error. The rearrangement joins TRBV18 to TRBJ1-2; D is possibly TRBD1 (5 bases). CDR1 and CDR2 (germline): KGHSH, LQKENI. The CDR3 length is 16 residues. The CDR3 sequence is CASSPPVFKAGPRAAF. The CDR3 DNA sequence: TGTGCCAGCTCACCACCGGTATTTAAGGCAGGGCCTCGTGCGGCCTTC.

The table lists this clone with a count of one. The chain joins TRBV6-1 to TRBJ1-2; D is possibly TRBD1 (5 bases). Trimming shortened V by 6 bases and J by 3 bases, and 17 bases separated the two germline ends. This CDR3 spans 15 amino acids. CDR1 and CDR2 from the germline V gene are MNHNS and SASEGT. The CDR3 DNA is TGTGCCAGCAGGGATAGACAGCGAATCGACTATGGCTACACCTTC. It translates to CASRDRQRIDYGYTF.

The CDR3 region is CASSLGQNLYEQYF. CDR3 sequence (DNA): TGTGCCAGCAGCCTAGGACAGAACCTTTACGAGCAGTACTTC. This chain joins TRBV9 and TRBJ2-7; a possible D gene is TRBD1 (6 bases). The CDR3 sequence is 14 residues long. The germline gives CDR1 SGDLS, CDR2 YYNGEE. V dropped 4 bases and J dropped 4 bases, with 15 bases sitting between them.

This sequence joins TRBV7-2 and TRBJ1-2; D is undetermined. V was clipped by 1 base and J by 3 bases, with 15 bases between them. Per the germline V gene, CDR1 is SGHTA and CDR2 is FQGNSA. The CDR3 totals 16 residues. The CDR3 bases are TGTGCCAGCAGCTTAGGAGGACTCGCCCGGTACTATGGCTACACCTTC. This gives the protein CASSLGGLARYYGYTF.

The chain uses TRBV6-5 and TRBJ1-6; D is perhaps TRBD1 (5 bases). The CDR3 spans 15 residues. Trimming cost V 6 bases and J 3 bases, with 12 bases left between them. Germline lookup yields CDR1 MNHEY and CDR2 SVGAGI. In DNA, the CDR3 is TGTGCCAGCAGCCATCGGGGGGACTATAATTCACCCCTCCACTTT. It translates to CASSHRGDYNSPLHF.

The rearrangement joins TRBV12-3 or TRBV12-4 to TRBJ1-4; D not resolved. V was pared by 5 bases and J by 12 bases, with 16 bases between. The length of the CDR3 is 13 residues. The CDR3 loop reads CASSPILWGELFF. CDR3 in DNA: TGTGCCAGCAGTCCGATCTTATGGGGAGAACTGTTTTTT.

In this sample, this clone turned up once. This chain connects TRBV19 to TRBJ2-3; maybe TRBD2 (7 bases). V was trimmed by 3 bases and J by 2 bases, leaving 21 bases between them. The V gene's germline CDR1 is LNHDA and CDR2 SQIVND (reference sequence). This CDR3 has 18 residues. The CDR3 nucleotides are TGTGCCAGTAGTATGGGGAAAGGCGGGGGCCTGAACACAGATACGCAGTATTTT. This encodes CASSMGKGGGLNTDTQYF. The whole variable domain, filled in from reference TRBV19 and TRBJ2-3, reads DGGITQSPKYLFRKEGQNVTLSCEQNLNHDAMYWYRQDPGQGLRLIYYSQIVNDFQKGDIAEGYSVSREKKESFPLTVTSAQKNPTAFYLCASSMGKGGGLNTDTQYFGPGTRLTVL.

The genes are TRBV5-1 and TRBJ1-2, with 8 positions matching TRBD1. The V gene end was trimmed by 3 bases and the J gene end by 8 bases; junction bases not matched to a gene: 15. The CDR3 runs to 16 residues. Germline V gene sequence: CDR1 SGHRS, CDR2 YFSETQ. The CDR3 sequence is CASSSVPMDRVEGYTF. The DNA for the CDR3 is TGCGCCAGCAGCTCAGTACCGATGGACAGGGTAGAAGGCTACACCTTC.

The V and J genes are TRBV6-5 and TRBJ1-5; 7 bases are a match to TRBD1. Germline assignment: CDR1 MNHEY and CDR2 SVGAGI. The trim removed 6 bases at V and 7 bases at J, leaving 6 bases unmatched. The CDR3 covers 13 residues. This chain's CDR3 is CASSSTGTQPQHF. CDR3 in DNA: TGTGCCAGCAGCTCGACAGGGACGCAGCCCCAGCATTTT.

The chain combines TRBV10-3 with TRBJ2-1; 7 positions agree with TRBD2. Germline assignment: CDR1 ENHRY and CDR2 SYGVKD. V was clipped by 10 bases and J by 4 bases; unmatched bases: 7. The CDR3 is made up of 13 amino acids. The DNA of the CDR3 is TGTGCCAGCGGGACTACCAATTACAATGAGCAGTTCTTC. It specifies CASGTTNYNEQFF.

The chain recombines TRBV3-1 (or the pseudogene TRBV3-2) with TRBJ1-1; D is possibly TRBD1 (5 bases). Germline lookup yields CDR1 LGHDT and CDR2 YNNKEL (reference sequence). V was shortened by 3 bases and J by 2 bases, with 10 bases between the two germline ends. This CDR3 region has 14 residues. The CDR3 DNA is TGTGCCAGCAGCCACTTGACAGCTAACACTGAAGCTTTCTTT. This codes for CASSHLTANTEAFF.